Following are 11 T cell receptor beta chains from one sample sequenced in a study of cytomegalovirus exposure and HLA in healthy donors. PCR was performed using 60 Vbeta and 13 Jbeta primers. TCRdb's copy holds only in-frame clones and misses some; the assay was immunoSEQ multiplex PCR. Among some 200,000 clones listed, more than 85% were seen once. The source material was PBMCs. These receptor sequences come from a girl under three years old in good health and CMV-seronegative.

This clone was counted between two and nine times. The CDR3 here is CASSSGLSGANVLTF. The CDR3 DNA sequence: TGTGCCAGCAGCTCAGGGCTTTCTGGGGCCAACGTCCTGACTTTC. V usage is TRBV11-1 and J usage is TRBJ2-6, with a weak D call TRBD1 (5 bases). The CDR3 is made up of 15 amino acids. Germline V gene data show CDR1 as SGHAT and CDR2 as FQDESV (reference sequence). V was clipped by 4 bases and J by 1 base, with 8 bases between them.

This chain links TRBV5-4 with TRBJ2-1, with D perhaps matching TRBD1 (6 bases). The CDR3 extends over 15 amino acids. CDR1 SGHNT and CDR2 YYREEE come from the germline V gene (reference sequence). V was pared by 0 bases and J by 4 bases, with 11 bases between. CDR3 nucleotides: TGTGCCAGCAGCTTGGGGGGGCCTGCGTACAATGAGCAGTTCTTC. Translation: CASSLGGPAYNEQFF.

The chain uses TRBV27 and TRBJ1-3, with D perhaps matching TRBD1 (5 bases). The CDR3 contains 18 residues. V was trimmed by 6 bases and J by 0 bases, leaving 21 bases between them. Germline lookup yields CDR1 MNHEY and CDR2 SMNVEV (reference sequence). The CDR3 nucleotides are TGTGCCAGCAGCCCTGCGGGACTACAGCCCAGCTCTGGAAACACCATATATTTT. This sequence encodes CASSPAGLQPSSGNTIYF.

The chain carries TRBV5-6 and TRBJ1-4; D is undetermined. This CDR3 has 14 residues. Deletions cut 3 bases from V and 6 bases from J, with 12 bases between. Germline V gives CDR1 SGHDT, CDR2 YYEEEE. The CDR3 coding sequence is TGTGCCAGCAGCTCTTTGGAGTTTGATGAAAAACTGTTTTTT. Translated: CASSSLEFDEKLFF.

V and J are TRBV7-8 and TRBJ2-1; 11 bases line up with TRBD2. The CDR3 extends over 15 amino acids. Germline V gives CDR1 SGHVS, CDR2 FQNEAQ. V was clipped by 5 bases and J by 4 bases; unmatched bases: 4. The chain's CDR3 is CASSLRTSGYNEQFF. CDR3 DNA sequence: TGTGCCAGCAGCCTCCGGACTAGCGGGTACAATGAGCAGTTCTTC.

The chain couples TRBV7-2 to TRBJ2-3; 8 nucleotides align to TRBD1. J lost 11 bases, V lost 3 bases, and 4 bases had no gene match. The CDR3 length is 12 residues. The germline gives CDR1 SGHTA, CDR2 FQGNSA. The DNA of the CDR3 is TGTGCCAGCAGCTTCCTGACAGGGGAGCAGTATTTT. It specifies CASSFLTGEQYF.

The gene calls are TRBV29-1 and TRBJ1-2; tentatively, D is TRBD1 (6 bases). The germline V and J ends were trimmed by 2 bases and 5 bases, with 15 bases remaining between them. Germline V CDR1 and CDR2: SQVTM, ANQGSEA. The length of the CDR3 is 14 residues. The CDR3 loop reads CSVERGGRKYGYTF. The CDR3, as DNA: TGCAGCGTTGAACGCGGGGGGCGAAAATATGGCTACACCTTC.

The gene calls are TRBV2 and TRBJ2-1; tentatively, D is TRBD2 (5 bases). The CDR3 has 13 amino acids. Germline V gives CDR1 SNHLY, CDR2 FYNNEI. CDR3 in amino acids: CVPRGNSYNEQFF. In DNA form, the CDR3 reads TGTGTCCCTCGAGGGAACTCCTACAATGAGCAGTTCTTC.

This chain joins TRBV2 and TRBJ2-3; 10 bases map to TRBD2. This CDR3 region has 14 residues. The germline gives CDR1 SNHLY, CDR2 FYNNEI. V dropped 6 bases and J dropped 7; count of bases not matched to a gene: 7. The CDR3, as DNA: TGTGCCAGCAGGACCGGGACTAGCGCACATACGCAGTATTTT. Translation gives CASRTGTSAHTQYF.

This clone was observed once. The genes are TRBV4-3 and TRBJ2-3; 10 bases map to TRBD1. In germline, CDR1 is LGHNA, CDR2 YSLEER. The ends lost 1 base at V and 3 bases at J; junction bases unmatched: 7. The CDR3 length is 17 residues. The CDR3 DNA reads TGCGCCAGCAGCCAAGCCCCGACAGGGGGCTTAACAGATACGCAGTATTTT. This encodes CASSQAPTGGLTDTQYF.

V and J are TRBV6-1 and TRBJ1-1, with D possibly matching TRBD1 (5 bases). CDR1 is MNHNS, CDR2 SASEGT, per germline. The CDR3 contains 16 residues. V lost 3 bases and J 4 bases, leaving 18 bases between the germline ends. The CDR3 DNA reads TGTGCCAGCAGTGACCGGGGGGAGCCCGGGAGCACTGAAGCTTTCTTT. Translation: CASSDRGEPGSTEAFF.